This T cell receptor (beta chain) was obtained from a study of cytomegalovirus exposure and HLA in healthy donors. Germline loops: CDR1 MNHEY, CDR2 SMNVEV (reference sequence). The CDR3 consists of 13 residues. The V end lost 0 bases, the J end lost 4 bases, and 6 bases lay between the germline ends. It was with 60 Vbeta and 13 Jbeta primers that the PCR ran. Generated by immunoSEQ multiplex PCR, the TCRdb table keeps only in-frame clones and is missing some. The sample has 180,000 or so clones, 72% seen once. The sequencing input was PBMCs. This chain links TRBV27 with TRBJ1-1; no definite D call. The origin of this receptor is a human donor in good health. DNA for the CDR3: TGTGCCAGCAGTTTATCTCAGGCCACTGAAGCTTTCTTT. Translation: CASSLSQATEAFF.